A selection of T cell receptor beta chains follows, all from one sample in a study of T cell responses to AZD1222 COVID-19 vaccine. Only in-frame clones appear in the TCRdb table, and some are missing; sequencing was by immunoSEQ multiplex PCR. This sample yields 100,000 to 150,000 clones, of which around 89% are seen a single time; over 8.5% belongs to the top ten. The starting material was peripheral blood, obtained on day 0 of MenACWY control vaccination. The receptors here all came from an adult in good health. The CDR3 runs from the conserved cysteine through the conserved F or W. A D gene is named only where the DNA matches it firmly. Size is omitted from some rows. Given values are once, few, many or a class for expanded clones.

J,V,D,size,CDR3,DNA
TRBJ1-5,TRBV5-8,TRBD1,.,CASSAGTGHNQPQHF,TGTGCCAGCAGCGCCGGGACAGGGCACAATCAGCCCCAGCATTTT
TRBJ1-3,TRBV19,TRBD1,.,CASSNRQGFNSGNTIYF,TGTGCCAGTAGTAACCGACAGGGTTTTAACTCTGGAAACACCATATATTTT
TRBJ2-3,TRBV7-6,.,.,CASSLGLDTQYF,TGTGCCAGCAGCCTAGGTTTAGATACGCAGTATTTT
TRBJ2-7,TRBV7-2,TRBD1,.,CASSFTGTGAYEQYF,TGTGCCAGCAGCTTCACCGGGACAGGGGCCTACGAGCAGTACTTC
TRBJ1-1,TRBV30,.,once,CAEMGFSDTEAFF,TGTGCTGAGATGGGTTTTTCGGACACTGAAGCTTTCTTT
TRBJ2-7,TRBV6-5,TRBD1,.,CASSHRQGAGYEQYF,TGTGCCAGCAGTCACAGACAGGGGGCGGGATACGAGCAGTACTTC
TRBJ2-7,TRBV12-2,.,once,CASSPCSPLRGLKDEQYF,TGTGCAAGTAGTCCGTGCTCCCCCCTCAGGGGGCTTAAAGACGAGCAGTACTTC
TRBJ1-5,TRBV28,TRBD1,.,CASRAGTGSIGSNQPQHF,TGTGCCAGCAGGGCCGGGACAGGGAGTATTGGGAGCAATCAGCCCCAGCATTTT
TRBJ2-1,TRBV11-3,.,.,CASSLSTNEQFF,TGTGCCAGCAGCCTTTCCACCAATGAGCAGTTCTTC
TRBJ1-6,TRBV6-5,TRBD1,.,CASSYQGQGSPLHF,TGTGCCAGCAGTTATCAGGGACAGGGTTCACCCCTCCACTTT
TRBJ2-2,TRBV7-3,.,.,CASSLGTGELFF,TGTGCCAGCAGCTTAGGAACCGGGGAGCTGTTTTTT
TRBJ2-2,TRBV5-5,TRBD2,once,CASSFQGTSGMFGELFF,TGTGCCAGCAGCTTCCAAGGGACTAGCGGCATGTTCGGGGAGCTGTTTTTT
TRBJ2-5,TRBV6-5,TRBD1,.,CASSWTGRGETQYF,TGTGCCAGCAGCTGGACAGGGCGGGGAGAGACCCAGTACTTC
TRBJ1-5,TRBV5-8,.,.,CASSARNQPQHF,TGTGCCAGCAGCGCAAGGAATCAGCCCCAGCATTTT
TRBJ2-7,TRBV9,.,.,CASTVGEGARYEQYF,TGTGCCAGCACCGTAGGGGAGGGGGCTAGGTACGAGCAGTACTTC
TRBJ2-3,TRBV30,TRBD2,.,CAWSVLERGVDTQYF,TGTGCCTGGAGTGTACTTGAGCGGGGGGTAGATACGCAGTATTTT
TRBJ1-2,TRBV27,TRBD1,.,CASSSRGGVVYGYTF,TGTGCCAGCAGTTCCCGAGGGGGCGTAGTCTATGGCTACACCTTC
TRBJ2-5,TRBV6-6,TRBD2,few,CASRALAGQETQYF,TGTGCCAGCAGAGCACTAGCGGGCCAAGAGACCCAGTACTTC
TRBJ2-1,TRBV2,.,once,CASTGDLLSSYNEQFF,TGTGCCAGCACCGGGGATTTGTTAAGCTCCTACAATGAGCAGTTCTTC
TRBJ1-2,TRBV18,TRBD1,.,CASSLQGYGYTF,TGTGCCAGCTCTCTACAGGGGTATGGCTACACCTTC
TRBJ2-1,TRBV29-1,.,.,CSVDPGGRGNNEQFF,TGCAGCGTTGATCCCGGGGGTCGGGGGAACAATGAGCAGTTCTTC
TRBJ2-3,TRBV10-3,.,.,CAISEESGRGDTQYF,TGTGCCATCAGTGAAGAAAGCGGACGGGGAGATACGCAGTATTTT
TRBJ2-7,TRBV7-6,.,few,CASSLASGSGRFSYEQYF,TGTGCCAGCAGCTTAGCGTCCGGGTCAGGGAGGTTCTCCTACGAGCAGTACTTC
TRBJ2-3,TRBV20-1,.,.,CSASLARGHTQYF,TGCAGTGCTAGTCTAGCGAGGGGTCATACGCAGTATTTT
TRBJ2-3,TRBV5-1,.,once,CASSLGSDTQYF,TGCGCCAGCAGCTTGGGTTCAGATACGCAGTATTTT
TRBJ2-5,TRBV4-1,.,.,CASGPVSQETQYF,TGCGCCAGCGGCCCGGTCAGCCAAGAGACCCAGTACTTC
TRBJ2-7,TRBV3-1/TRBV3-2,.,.,CASRGRGRGVDYEQYF,TGTGCCAGCAGGGGTAGGGGAAGGGGAGTTGATTACGAGCAGTACTTC
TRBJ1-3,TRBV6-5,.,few,CASNFQGTRNTIYF,TGTGCCAGCAATTTTCAGGGGACCCGAAACACCATATATTTT
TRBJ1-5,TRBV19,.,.,CASSIPGRVYGGQPQHF,TGTGCCAGTAGTATCCCCGGTCGAGTATACGGCGGTCAGCCCCAGCATTTT
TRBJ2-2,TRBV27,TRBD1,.,CASSLRPGTGITGELFF,TGTGCCAGCAGTTTACGTCCCGGGACAGGGATCACCGGGGAGCTGTTTTTT
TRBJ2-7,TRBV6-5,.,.,CASSYSVQSSYEQYF,TGTGCCAGCAGTTACTCTGTACAGAGCTCCTACGAGCAGTACTTC